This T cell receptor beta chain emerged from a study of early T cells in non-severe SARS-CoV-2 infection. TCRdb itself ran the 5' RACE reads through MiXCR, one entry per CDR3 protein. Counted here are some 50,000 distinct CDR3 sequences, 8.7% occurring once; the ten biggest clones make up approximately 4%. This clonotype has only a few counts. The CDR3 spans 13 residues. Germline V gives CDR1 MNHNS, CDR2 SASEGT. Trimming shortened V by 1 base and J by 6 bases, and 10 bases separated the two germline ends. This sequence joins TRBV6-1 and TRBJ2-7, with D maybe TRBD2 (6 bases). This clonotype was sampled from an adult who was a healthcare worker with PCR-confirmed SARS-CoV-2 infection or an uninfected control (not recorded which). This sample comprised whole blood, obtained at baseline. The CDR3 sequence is CASSEEWRVEQYF. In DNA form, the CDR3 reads TGTGCCAGCAGTGAAGAGTGGAGGGTCGAGCAGTACTTC.